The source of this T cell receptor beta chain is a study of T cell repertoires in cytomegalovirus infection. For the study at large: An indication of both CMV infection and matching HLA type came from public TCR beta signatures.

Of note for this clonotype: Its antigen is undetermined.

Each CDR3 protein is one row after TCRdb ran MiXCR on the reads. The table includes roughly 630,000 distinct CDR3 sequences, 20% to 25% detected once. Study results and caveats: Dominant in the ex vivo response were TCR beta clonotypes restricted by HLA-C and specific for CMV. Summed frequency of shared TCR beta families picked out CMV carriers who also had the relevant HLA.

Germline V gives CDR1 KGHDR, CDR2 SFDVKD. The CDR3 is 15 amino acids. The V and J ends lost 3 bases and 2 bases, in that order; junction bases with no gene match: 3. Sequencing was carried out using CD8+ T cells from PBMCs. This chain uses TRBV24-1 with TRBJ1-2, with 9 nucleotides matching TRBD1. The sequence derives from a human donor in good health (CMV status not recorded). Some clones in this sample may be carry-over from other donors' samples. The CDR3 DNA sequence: TGTGCCACCAGTGATGGACAGGGGACCAACTATGGCTACACCTTC. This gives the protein CATSDGQGTNYGYTF.